The clone carrying this T cell receptor (beta chain) was recorded many times. The data originate from a study of T-cell reconstitution after alpha-beta-depleted transplantation in children. For TCRbeta, the library was prepared with unique molecular identifiers. Each CDR3 protein is one row after TCRdb ran MiXCR on the PCR reads. The data hold approximately 200,000 distinct CDR3 sequences, with roughly 14% observed a single time. The CDR3 covers 15 residues. Germline-derived CDR1 and CDR2 are SGHVS and FQNEAQ. The V gene lost 1 base and the J gene lost 2 bases, with 8 bases spanning the gap. Material: PBMCs from the stem cell graft donor, obtained from the stem cell graft. This clonotype originated in a human donor who donated a stem cell graft to a child with acute lymphoblastic leukemia. The chain joins TRBV7-8 to TRBJ2-2; the D is unclear. In nucleotides, the CDR3 is TGTGCCAGCAGCTTAGTAGGTCCCAACACCGGGGAGCTGTTTTTT. It encodes CASSLVGPNTGELFF.